These T cell receptor beta chains were read from a single sample in a study of T cells after yellow fever vaccination. TCRdb reanalysed the 5' RACE reads using MiXCR and keeps one entry per CDR3 protein. The sample has approximately 250,000 distinct CDR3 sequences, 3.6% seen once; the top ten hold around 19%. The sample was PBMCs, taken 15 days after the yellow fever booster vaccination. These receptor sequences come from a young man who received the YFV17D yellow fever vaccine. Both conserved end residues are part of each CDR3. The D gene is left open where the match is weak. The size entry is marked missing in some rows and otherwise reads once, few, many or a size class.

CDR3 DNA: TGTGCCAGCAGCCAAGTCACGACAGCCTCTGGGGCCAACGTCCTGACTTTC; CDR3 protein: CASSQVTTASGANVLTF; D gene: NA; J gene: TRBJ2-6; V gene: TRBV4-2; clone size: many
CDR3 DNA: TGTGCCAGCAAACGGGTGAACACTGAAGCTTTCTTT; CDR3 protein: CASKRVNTEAFF; D gene: NA; J gene: TRBJ1-1; V gene: TRBV12-3/TRBV12-4; clone size: many
CDR3 DNA: TGTGCCAGCAGTTACGGAGTACAGGGGAACTATGGCTACACCTTC; CDR3 protein: CASSYGVQGNYGYTF; D gene: TRBD1; J gene: TRBJ1-2; V gene: TRBV6-2/TRBV6-3; clone size: many
CDR3 DNA: TGTGCCATCTCCGGGACCGAGGATGAAAAACTGTTTTTT; CDR3 protein: CAISGTEDEKLFF; D gene: NA; J gene: TRBJ1-4; V gene: TRBV10-3; clone size: many
CDR3 DNA: TGTGCCAGCAGTGGTGGAGGGCTGAGTTTTACTAATGAAAAACTGTTTTTT; CDR3 protein: CASSGGGLSFTNEKLFF; D gene: NA; J gene: TRBJ1-4; V gene: TRBV12-3/TRBV12-4; clone size: many
CDR3 DNA: TGTGCCAGTAGCAGCGGGACTCTCGGGGGAGATACGCAGTATTTT; CDR3 protein: CASSSGTLGGDTQYF; D gene: TRBD2; J gene: TRBJ2-3; V gene: TRBV19; clone size: many
CDR3 DNA: TGCAGCGTTGACGTAGCGGGGGCTCGGGGAGATACGCAGTATTTT; CDR3 protein: CSVDVAGARGDTQYF; D gene: TRBD2; J gene: TRBJ2-3; V gene: TRBV29-1; clone size: few
CDR3 DNA: TGTGCCAGCAGCGGGGACAGGGGGCTTGGCACTGAAGCTTTCTTT; CDR3 protein: CASSGDRGLGTEAFF; D gene: TRBD1; J gene: TRBJ1-1; V gene: TRBV5-4; clone size: few
CDR3 DNA: TGTGCCAGCAGTTTATCGTGGCCAGACACCGGGGAGCTGTTTTTT; CDR3 protein: CASSLSWPDTGELFF; D gene: NA; J gene: TRBJ2-2; V gene: TRBV27; clone size: many
CDR3 DNA: TGTGCCAGCAGTTTAATGGGGGGCAACACTGAAGCTTTCTTT; CDR3 protein: CASSLMGGNTEAFF; D gene: NA; J gene: TRBJ1-1; V gene: TRBV12-3/TRBV12-4; clone size: many
CDR3 DNA: TGTGCCAGCAGCCTTTCGACAGGGCCATCCGCTGGGGCCAACGTCCTGACTTTC; CDR3 protein: CASSLSTGPSAGANVLTF; D gene: TRBD1; J gene: TRBJ2-6; V gene: TRBV7-2; clone size: many
CDR3 DNA: TGCGCCAGCAGCCAATGGTCGGATACGCAGTATTTT; CDR3 protein: CASSQWSDTQYF; D gene: NA; J gene: TRBJ2-3; V gene: TRBV4-3; clone size: many
CDR3 DNA: TGCGCCAGCAGCTTCTGGGAGCGGGGCCCTTACAATGAGCAGTTCTTC; CDR3 protein: CASSFWERGPYNEQFF; D gene: TRBD2; J gene: TRBJ2-1; V gene: TRBV10-2; clone size: many
CDR3 DNA: TGTGCCAGCAGCCCGGGACATTCGAGCAATCAGCCCCAGCATTTT; CDR3 protein: CASSPGHSSNQPQHF; D gene: NA; J gene: TRBJ1-5; V gene: TRBV4-2; clone size: many
CDR3 DNA: TGTGCCAGCAGCTTTCCGGCTAGCGGGGGGGGCGAGCAGTACTTC; CDR3 protein: CASSFPASGGGEQYF; D gene: TRBD2; J gene: TRBJ2-7; V gene: TRBV11-2; clone size: many
CDR3 DNA: TGTGCCAGCAGCCCCGGGACTAGCGGGGGGCCCCTGCCCTACAATGAGCAGTTCTTC; CDR3 protein: CASSPGTSGGPLPYNEQFF; D gene: TRBD2; J gene: TRBJ2-1; V gene: TRBV5-5; clone size: many
CDR3 DNA: TGTGCCATCGGACCAAGGGGGGGAGAGACCCAGTACTTC; CDR3 protein: CAIGPRGGETQYF; D gene: NA; J gene: TRBJ2-5; V gene: TRBV10-3; clone size: many
CDR3 DNA: TGTGCCACCAGTGAAGGGCCCACAGATACGCAGTATTTT; CDR3 protein: CATSEGPTDTQYF; D gene: NA; J gene: TRBJ2-3; V gene: TRBV24-1; clone size: many
CDR3 DNA: TGCGCCAGCAGCTTGGGGCACTCTGGGGCCAACGTCCTGACTTTC; CDR3 protein: CASSLGHSGANVLTF; D gene: NA; J gene: TRBJ2-6; V gene: TRBV5-1; clone size: many
CDR3 DNA: TGTGCCAGCAGTTACTCGAATCCGGTTGCACCCCTCCACTTT; CDR3 protein: CASSYSNPVAPLHF; D gene: NA; J gene: TRBJ1-6; V gene: TRBV6-2/TRBV6-3; clone size: NA
CDR3 DNA: TGTGCCAGCAGCTTTACAGGGCTATCACCCCTCCACTTT; CDR3 protein: CASSFTGLSPLHF; D gene: NA; J gene: TRBJ1-6; V gene: TRBV7-2; clone size: many
CDR3 DNA: TGTGCCACCAGCAAGTGGCAGGGGGTCGAGCAGTACTTC; CDR3 protein: CATSKWQGVEQYF; D gene: TRBD1; J gene: TRBJ2-7; V gene: TRBV15; clone size: many
CDR3 DNA: TGTGCCAGCAGCTTTGAGGGTAGCACAGATACGCAGTATTTT; CDR3 protein: CASSFEGSTDTQYF; D gene: NA; J gene: TRBJ2-3; V gene: TRBV7-9; clone size: many
CDR3 DNA: TGTGCCAGCAGACCGGGGGACTTGGAGGGGACCGGGGAGCTGTTTTTT; CDR3 protein: CASRPGDLEGTGELFF; D gene: NA; J gene: TRBJ2-2; V gene: TRBV12-3/TRBV12-4; clone size: many
CDR3 DNA: TGTGCCAGCAGCTTAACACAAACCTATGGCTACACCTTC; CDR3 protein: CASSLTQTYGYTF; D gene: NA; J gene: TRBJ1-2; V gene: TRBV11-2; clone size: many
CDR3 DNA: TGTGCCTGGTCCCCGCTTGCGGGGGGGCCCCGGCAGTACTTC; CDR3 protein: CAWSPLAGGPRQYF; D gene: TRBD2; J gene: TRBJ2-7; V gene: TRBV30; clone size: many
CDR3 DNA: TGTGCCAGCAGTCGGGGAGGTCGGAATCAGCCCCAGCATTTT; CDR3 protein: CASSRGGRNQPQHF; D gene: NA; J gene: TRBJ1-5; V gene: TRBV12-3/TRBV12-4; clone size: many
CDR3 DNA: TGTGCCACTCACCGGGACGGTAACTATGGCTACACCTTC; CDR3 protein: CATHRDGNYGYTF; D gene: NA; J gene: TRBJ1-2; V gene: TRBV6-2/TRBV6-3; clone size: many
CDR3 DNA: TGCGCCAGCAGCCCATACCTGGGGCACGATGAGCAGTTCTTC; CDR3 protein: CASSPYLGHDEQFF; D gene: NA; J gene: TRBJ2-1; V gene: TRBV4-3; clone size: many
CDR3 DNA: TGTGCCAGCAGCCACGGGGGGAGGACTGAAGCTTTCTTT; CDR3 protein: CASSHGGRTEAFF; D gene: NA; J gene: TRBJ1-1; V gene: TRBV16; clone size: NA
CDR3 DNA: TGTGCCAGCAGTTTTGGCGGCTACACCTTC; CDR3 protein: CASSFGGYTF; D gene: NA; J gene: TRBJ1-2; V gene: TRBV12-3/TRBV12-4; clone size: many
CDR3 DNA: TGCGCCAGCAGCTTGGGAACAGGGGGCTTCACAGATACGCAGTATTTT; CDR3 protein: CASSLGTGGFTDTQYF; D gene: TRBD1; J gene: TRBJ2-3; V gene: TRBV5-1; clone size: NA
CDR3 DNA: TGTGCCAGCAGTCCCGGAGGGAACTACGAGCAGTACTTC; CDR3 protein: CASSPGGNYEQYF; D gene: NA; J gene: TRBJ2-7; V gene: TRBV27; clone size: many
CDR3 DNA: TGCGCCAGCAGCTTGGGACCGGGACCGCACAATGAGCAGTTCTTC; CDR3 protein: CASSLGPGPHNEQFF; D gene: NA; J gene: TRBJ2-1; V gene: TRBV5-1; clone size: many
CDR3 DNA: TGTGCCAGCAGGACAGGGGGCCCTGAGCAGTTCTTC; CDR3 protein: CASRTGGPEQFF; D gene: TRBD1; J gene: TRBJ2-1; V gene: TRBV6-6; clone size: many
CDR3 DNA: TGCGCCAGCAGCAGGGACAGGGGGCGCACACCCTCTGGGGCCAACGTCCTGACTTTC; CDR3 protein: CASSRDRGRTPSGANVLTF; D gene: TRBD1; J gene: TRBJ2-6; V gene: TRBV4-1; clone size: few
CDR3 DNA: TGTGCCAGTAGTATCCATGCGGGGGGGAGCAATGAGCAGTTCTTC; CDR3 protein: CASSIHAGGSNEQFF; D gene: TRBD2; J gene: TRBJ2-1; V gene: TRBV19; clone size: NA
CDR3 DNA: TGCGCCAGCAGCCAAAATACAGGGCACGCCTCCTACAATGAGCAGTTCTTC; CDR3 protein: CASSQNTGHASYNEQFF; D gene: NA; J gene: TRBJ2-1; V gene: TRBV4-3; clone size: many
CDR3 DNA: TGTGCCAGCAGCGAGGGACGACGGCAGCCCCAGCATTTT; CDR3 protein: CASSEGRRQPQHF; D gene: NA; J gene: TRBJ1-5; V gene: TRBV7-2; clone size: NA
CDR3 DNA: TGTGCCAGCAGAGGGACAGGGCTGGGAAACTATGGCTACACCTTC; CDR3 protein: CASRGTGLGNYGYTF; D gene: TRBD1; J gene: TRBJ1-2; V gene: TRBV6-5; clone size: many
CDR3 DNA: TGTGCCAGCAGCCTCCCGGCCTTGTCTAGCACAGATACGCAGTATTTT; CDR3 protein: CASSLPALSSTDTQYF; D gene: NA; J gene: TRBJ2-3; V gene: TRBV6-1; clone size: many